The T cell receptor (beta chain) described here comes from a study of tumor-infiltrating lymphocytes in primary liver carcinoma. Background on the study: Patients of both sexes were 30 to 69 years old. Per sample, productive TCRbeta reads numbered roughly 3.5 to 7.13 million, similar across tissue types.

This CDR3 is built from 18 residues. V lost 7 bases, J lost 3 bases, and 15 bases stayed unmatched. Germline V gene data show CDR1 as ENHRY and CDR2 as SYGVKD. The input was approximately 500 ng total RNA; TCR beta cDNA was made from it with a constant-region primer. Libraries for TCR beta were built through three nested multiplex PCR rounds, which together made up a slightly modified ARM-PCR procedure. The first two PCR rounds used TRBV1-TRBV30 forward primers with a C-beta reverse primer, 10 to 11 cycles each. TCRdb independently ran MiXCR on the multiplex PCR reads; one entry per CDR3 protein. Of 320,000 or so distinct CDR3 sequences in the sample, around three fifths were seen once. Unsorted whole blood served as the source of blood RNA, and germline DNA was extracted as well.

Specimen: peripheral blood. The TCR sequence derives from a man aged 35-49 years with primary liver carcinoma and hepatitis B virus infection. The chain employs TRBV10-3 and TRBJ1-1; 12 nucleotides match TRBD1. In DNA form, the CDR3 reads TGTGCCATCACTAACAACGGGACAGGGGGCCAAGAATACACTGAAGCTTTCTTT. This encodes CAITNNGTGGQEYTEAFF.